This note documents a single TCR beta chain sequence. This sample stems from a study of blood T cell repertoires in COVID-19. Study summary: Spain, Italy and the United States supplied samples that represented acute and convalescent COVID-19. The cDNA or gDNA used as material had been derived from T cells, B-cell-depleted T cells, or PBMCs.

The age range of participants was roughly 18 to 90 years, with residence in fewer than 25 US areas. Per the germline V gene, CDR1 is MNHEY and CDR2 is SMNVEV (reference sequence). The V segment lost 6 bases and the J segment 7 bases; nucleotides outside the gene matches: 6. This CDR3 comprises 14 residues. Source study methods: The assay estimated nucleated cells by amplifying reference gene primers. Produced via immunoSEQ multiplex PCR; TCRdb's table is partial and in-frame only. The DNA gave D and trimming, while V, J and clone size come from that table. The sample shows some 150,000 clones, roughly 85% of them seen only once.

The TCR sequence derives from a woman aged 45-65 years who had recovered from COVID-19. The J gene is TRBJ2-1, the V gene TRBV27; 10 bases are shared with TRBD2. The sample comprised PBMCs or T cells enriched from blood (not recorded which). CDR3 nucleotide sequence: TGTGCCAGCAGAGCTAGCGGGGGTAGAAATGAGCAGTTCTTC. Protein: CASRASGGRNEQFF.